The subject of this entry is one T cell receptor beta chain. Using its own MiXCR run on the 5' RACE reads, TCRdb lists one record per CDR3 protein. The top ten hold more than 15% of the sample, which has tens of thousands of distinct CDR3 sequences, roughly a fifth seen once. V gave up 4 bases and J gave up 2 bases; unmatched junction bases: 7. CDR1 and CDR2 from the germline V gene are MGHDK and SYGVNS. The CDR3 runs 15 residues. This record belongs to a study of early T cells in non-severe SARS-CoV-2 infection. The sample in question was whole blood, obtained at baseline. The chain couples TRBV25-1 to TRBJ2-7; the match to TRBD1 covers 8 bases. This receptor was obtained from an adult who was a healthcare worker with PCR-confirmed SARS-CoV-2 infection or an uninfected control (not recorded which). In nucleotides, the CDR3 is TGTGCCAGCAGTGCCGCCTGGGACAGGACCTACGAGCAGTACTTC. Residues: CASSAAWDRTYEQYF.